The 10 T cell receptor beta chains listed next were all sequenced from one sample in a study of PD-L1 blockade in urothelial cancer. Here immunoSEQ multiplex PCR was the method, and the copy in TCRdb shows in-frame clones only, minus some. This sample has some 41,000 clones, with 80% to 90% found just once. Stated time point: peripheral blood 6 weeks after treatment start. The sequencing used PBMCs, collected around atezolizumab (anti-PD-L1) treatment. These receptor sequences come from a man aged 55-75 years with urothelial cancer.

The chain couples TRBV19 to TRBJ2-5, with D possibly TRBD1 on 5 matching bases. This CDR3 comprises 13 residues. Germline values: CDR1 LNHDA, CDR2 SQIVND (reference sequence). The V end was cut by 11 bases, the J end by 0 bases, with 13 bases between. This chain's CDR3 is CASRVQNQETQYF. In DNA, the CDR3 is TGTGCCTCCAGGGTCCAGAACCAAGAGACCCAGTACTTC.

The CDR3 DNA reads TGTGCCAGCATCAGCCCTAGCGGGGGGGCCTCTGAGCAGTTCTTC. Protein: CASISPSGGASEQFF. V and J are TRBV28 and TRBJ2-1, with TRBD2 identical over 12 bases. Germline CDR1 and CDR2: MDHEN and SYDVKM. The CDR3 is 15 amino acids. V lost 7 bases, J lost 9 bases, and 10 bases stayed unmatched.

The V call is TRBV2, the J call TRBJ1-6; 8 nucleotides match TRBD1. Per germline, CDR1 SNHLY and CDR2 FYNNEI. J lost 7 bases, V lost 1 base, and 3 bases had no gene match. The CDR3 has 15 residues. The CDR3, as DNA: TGTGCCAGCAGTGAAGGGACAGGGATGAATTCACCCCTCCACTTT. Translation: CASSEGTGMNSPLHF.

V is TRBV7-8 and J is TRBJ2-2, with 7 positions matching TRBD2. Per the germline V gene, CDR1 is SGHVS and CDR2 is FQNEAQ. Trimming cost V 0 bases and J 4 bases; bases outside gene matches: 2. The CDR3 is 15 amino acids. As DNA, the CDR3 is TGTGCCAGCAGCTTAGCGGGGGAGGGCACCGGGGAGCTGTTTTTT. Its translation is CASSLAGEGTGELFF.

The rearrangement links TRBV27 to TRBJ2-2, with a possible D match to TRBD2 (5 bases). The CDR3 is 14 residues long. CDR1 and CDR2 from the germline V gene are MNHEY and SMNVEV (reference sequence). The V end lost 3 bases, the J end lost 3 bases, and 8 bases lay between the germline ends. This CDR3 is CASSLDSYTGELFF. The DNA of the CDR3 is TGTGCCAGCAGTTTGGACTCCTACACCGGGGAGCTGTTTTTT.

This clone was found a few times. CDR3 in DNA: TGTGCCTTGTACCGGGTCCCCACTGAAGCTTTCTTT. Encoded protein: CALYRVPTEAFF. The chain uses TRBV30 and TRBJ1-1; D is unresolved. CDR3 size: 12 residues. V dropped 7 bases and J dropped 4 bases, with 13 bases sitting between them. Germline V gives CDR1 GTSNPN, CDR2 SVGIG (reference sequence).

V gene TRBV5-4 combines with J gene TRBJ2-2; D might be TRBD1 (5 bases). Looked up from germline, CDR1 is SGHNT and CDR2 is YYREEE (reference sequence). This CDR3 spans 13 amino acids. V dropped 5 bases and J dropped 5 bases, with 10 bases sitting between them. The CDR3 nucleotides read TGTGCCAGCAGACAGGTGGGGACCGGGGAGCTGTTTTTT. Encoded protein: CASRQVGTGELFF. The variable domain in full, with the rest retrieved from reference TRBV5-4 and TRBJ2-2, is ETGVTQSPTHLIKTRGQQVTLRCSSQSGHNTVSWYQQALGQGPQFIFQYYREEENGRGNFPPRFSGLQFPNYSSELNVNALELDDSALYLCASRQVGTGELFFGEGSRLTVL.

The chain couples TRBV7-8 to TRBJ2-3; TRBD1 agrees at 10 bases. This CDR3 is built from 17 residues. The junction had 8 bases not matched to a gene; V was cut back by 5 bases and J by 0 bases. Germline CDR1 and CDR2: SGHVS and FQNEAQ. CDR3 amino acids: CASSPDRGRTSTDTQYF. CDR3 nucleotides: TGTGCCAGCAGCCCCGACAGGGGGCGAACTAGCACAGATACGCAGTATTTT.

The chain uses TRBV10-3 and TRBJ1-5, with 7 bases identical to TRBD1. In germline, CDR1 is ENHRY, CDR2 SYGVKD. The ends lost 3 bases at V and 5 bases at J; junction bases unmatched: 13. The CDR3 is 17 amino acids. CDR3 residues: CAISDPERGLTHQPQHF. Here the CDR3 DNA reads TGTGCCATCAGTGACCCGGAGAGGGGGCTCACTCATCAGCCCCAGCATTTT.

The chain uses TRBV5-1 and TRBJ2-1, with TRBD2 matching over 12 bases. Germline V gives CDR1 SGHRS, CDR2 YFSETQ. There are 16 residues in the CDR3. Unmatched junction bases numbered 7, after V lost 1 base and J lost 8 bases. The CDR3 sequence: CASSLSTGTSGYEQFF. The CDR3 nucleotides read TGCGCCAGCAGCTTGAGTACGGGGACTAGCGGGTATGAGCAGTTCTTC.